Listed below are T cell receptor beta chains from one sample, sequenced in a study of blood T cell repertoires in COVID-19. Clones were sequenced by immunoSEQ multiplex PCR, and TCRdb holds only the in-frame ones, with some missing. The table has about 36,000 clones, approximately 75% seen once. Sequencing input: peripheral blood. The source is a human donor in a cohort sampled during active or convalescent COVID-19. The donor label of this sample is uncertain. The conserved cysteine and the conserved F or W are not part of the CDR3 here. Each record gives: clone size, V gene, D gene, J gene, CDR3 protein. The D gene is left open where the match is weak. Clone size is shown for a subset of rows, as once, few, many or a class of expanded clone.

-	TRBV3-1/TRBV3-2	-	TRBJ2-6	ASSQTGGANVLT
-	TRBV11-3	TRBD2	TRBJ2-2	ASFPSREGIVTGELF
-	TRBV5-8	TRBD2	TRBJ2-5	ASSLSSASGSQETQY
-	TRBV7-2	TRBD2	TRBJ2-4	ASSPREGRAKNIQY
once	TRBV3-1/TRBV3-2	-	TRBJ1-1	ASSQPRASNTEAF
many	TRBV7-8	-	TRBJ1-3	ASSLVPGASSGNTIY
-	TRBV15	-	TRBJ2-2	ATQKKNTGELF
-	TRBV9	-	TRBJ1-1	ASSVMVGGNTEAF
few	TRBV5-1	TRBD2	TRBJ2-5	ASSWGLERGETQY
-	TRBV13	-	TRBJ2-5	ASSLGGGGETQY
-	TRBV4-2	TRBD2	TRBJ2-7	ASSQITTGTSSEQY
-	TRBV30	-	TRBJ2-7	AFTGPGYEQY
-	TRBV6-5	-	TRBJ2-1	ASGRGSYNEQF
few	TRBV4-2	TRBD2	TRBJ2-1	ASSQEAGGPRNEQF
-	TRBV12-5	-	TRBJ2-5	ASGSEETQY
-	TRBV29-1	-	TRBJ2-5	SVGRYQETQY
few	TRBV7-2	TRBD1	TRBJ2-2	ASSLAGTGFTGELF
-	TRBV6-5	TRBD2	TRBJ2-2	ASMGLASGGGELF
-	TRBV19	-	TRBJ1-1	ASTHPRGNTEAF
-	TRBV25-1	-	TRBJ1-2	ASSGGARTNYGYT
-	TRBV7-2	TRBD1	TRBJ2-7	ASSLYRGTLPYEQY
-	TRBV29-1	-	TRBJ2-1	GLGGGSNEQF
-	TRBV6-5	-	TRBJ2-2	ASSSDSYTGELF
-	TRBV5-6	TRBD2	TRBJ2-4	ASSLRLAGHIQY
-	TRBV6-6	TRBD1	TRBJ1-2	ASSYGGGDRYT
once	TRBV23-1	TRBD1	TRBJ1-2	ASSQGGQGASHGYT
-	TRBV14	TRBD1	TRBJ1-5	ASSGGLNQPQH
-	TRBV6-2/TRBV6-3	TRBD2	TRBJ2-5	ASSYTTAGGETQY
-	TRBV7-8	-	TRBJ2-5	ASSLEGQETQY
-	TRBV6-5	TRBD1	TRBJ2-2	ASSQGQGYTGELF
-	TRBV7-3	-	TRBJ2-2	ASSLAVADTFANTGELF
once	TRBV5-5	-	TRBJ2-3	ASSLEIRGGTDTQY